This T cell receptor (beta chain) stems from a study of OX40 agonist ivuxolimab in advanced cancers. About the research overall: The dose-escalation group included hepatocellular carcinoma, melanoma, renal cell carcinoma and head and neck cancer.

Generated by immunoSEQ multiplex PCR, the TCRdb table keeps only in-frame clones and is missing some. The sample yields fewer than 55,000 clones, over 80% seen once. This TCR was sampled from an adult with an advanced solid tumor such as melanoma, head and neck, liver or kidney cancer. Source: CD4+ or CD8+ T cells sorted from blood, taken in a trial of the OX40 agonist ivuxolimab.

The CDR3, as DNA: TGTGCCAGCAGCCCTAGGACAGGCGTAGCCGTTACTTTCTTT. Amino acids: CASSPRTGVAVTFF. This chain joins TRBV6-4 and TRBJ1-1; 7 bases fit TRBD1. The CDR3 is 14 residues long. The J segment lost 12 bases and the V segment lost 6 bases, leaving 16 bases of the junction unmatched. Per germline, CDR1 MRHNA and CDR2 SNTAGT.